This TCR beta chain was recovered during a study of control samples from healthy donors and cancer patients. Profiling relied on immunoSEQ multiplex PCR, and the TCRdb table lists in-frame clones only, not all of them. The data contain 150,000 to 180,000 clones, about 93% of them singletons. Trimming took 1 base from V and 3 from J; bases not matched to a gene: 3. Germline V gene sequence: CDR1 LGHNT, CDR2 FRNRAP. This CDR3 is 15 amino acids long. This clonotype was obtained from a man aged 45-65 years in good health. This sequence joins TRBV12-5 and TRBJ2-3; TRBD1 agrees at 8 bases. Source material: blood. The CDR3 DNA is TGTGCTAGTGGTTTGGGGACAGGGTTGACAGATACGCAGTATTTT. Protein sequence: CASGLGTGLTDTQYF.